This T cell receptor beta chain emerged from a study of shared clonotypes between healthy human individuals. Per germline, CDR1 LNHDA and CDR2 SQIVND (reference sequence). The CDR3 has 16 amino acids. V was cut by 1 base and J by 0 bases, with 13 bases left in between. CD45RO negativity and positive selection for CCR7 defined naive CD8 cells, a population that excluded terminally differentiated effector memory CD45RA+ cells. There were no recent acute infections or vaccinations among the donors, who were healthy HIV-negative adults. Regarding this clone: Its matching antigen is unknown.

Clones were sequenced by immunoSEQ multiplex PCR, and TCRdb holds only the in-frame ones, with some missing. The sample comprises about 2.1 million clones, 90% to 95% of which are singletons, and 1.5% to 2% rests with the top ten. Broader study findings: Deeper or shallower sequencing was expected to change how clonotypes are shared among donors.

Sequenced material: naive CD8+ T cells from PBMCs. This chain joins TRBV19 and TRBJ2-7; D tentatively fits TRBD1 or TRBD2 (5 bases each). This sequence was found in a man between 18 and 29 years old in good health. Some clones in this sample may be carry-over from other donors' samples. The CDR3: CASSIGGPTLSYEQYF. The CDR3 bases are TGTGCCAGTAGTATAGGGGGACCGACTCTCTCCTACGAGCAGTACTTC.